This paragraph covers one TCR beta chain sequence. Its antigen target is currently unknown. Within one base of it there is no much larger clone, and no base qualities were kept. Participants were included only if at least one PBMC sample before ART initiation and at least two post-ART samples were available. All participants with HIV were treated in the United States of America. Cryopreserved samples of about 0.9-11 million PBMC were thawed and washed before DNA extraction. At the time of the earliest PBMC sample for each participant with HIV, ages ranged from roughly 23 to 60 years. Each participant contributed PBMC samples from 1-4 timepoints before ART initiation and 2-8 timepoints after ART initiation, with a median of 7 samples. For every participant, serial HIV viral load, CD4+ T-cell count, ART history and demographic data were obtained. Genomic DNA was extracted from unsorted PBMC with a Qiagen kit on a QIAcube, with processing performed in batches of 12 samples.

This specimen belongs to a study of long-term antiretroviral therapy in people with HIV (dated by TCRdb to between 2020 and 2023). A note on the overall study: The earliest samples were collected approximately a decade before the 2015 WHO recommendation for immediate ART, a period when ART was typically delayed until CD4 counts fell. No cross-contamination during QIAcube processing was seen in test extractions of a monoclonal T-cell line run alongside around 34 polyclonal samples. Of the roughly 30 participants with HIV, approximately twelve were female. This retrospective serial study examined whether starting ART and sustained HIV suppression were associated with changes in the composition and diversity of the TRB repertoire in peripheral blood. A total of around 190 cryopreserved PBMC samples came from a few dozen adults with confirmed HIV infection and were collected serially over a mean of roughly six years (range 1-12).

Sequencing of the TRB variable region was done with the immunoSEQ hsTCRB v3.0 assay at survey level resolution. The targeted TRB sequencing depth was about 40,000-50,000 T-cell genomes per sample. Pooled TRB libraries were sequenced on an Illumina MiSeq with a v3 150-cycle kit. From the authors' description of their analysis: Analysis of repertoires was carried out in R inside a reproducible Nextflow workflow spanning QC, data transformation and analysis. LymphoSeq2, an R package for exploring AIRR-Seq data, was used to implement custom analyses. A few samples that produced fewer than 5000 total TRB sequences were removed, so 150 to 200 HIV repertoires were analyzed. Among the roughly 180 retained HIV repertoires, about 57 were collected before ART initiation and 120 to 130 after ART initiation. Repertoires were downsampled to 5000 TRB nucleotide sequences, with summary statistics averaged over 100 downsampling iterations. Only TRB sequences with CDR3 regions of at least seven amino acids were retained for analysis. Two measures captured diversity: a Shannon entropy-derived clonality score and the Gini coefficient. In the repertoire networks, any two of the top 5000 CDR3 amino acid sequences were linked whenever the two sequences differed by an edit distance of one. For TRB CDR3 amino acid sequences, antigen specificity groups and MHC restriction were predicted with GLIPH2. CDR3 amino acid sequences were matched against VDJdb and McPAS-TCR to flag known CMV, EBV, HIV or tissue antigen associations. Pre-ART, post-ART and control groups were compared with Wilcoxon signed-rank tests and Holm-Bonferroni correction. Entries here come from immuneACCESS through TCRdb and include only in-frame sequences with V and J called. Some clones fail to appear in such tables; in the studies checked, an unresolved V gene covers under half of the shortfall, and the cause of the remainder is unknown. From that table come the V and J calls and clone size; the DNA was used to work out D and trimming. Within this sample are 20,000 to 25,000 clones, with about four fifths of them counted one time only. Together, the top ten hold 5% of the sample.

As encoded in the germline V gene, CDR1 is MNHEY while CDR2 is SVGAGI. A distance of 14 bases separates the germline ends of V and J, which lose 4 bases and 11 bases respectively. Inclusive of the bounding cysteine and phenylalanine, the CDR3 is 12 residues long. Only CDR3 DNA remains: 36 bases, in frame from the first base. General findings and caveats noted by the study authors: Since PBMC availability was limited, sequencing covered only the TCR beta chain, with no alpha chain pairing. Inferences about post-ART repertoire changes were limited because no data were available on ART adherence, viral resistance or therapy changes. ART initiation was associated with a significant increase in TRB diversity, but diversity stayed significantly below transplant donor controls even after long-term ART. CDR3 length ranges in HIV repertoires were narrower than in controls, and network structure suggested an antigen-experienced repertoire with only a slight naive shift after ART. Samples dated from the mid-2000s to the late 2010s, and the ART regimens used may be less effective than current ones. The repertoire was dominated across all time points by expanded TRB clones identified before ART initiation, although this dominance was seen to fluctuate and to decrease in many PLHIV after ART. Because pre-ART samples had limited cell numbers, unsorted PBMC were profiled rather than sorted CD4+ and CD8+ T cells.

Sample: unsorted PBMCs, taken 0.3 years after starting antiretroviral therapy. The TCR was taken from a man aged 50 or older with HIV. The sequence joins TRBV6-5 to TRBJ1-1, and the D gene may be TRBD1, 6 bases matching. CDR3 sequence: CASSSDRRLAFF. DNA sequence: TGTGCCAGCAGTTCGGACAGACGCCTCGCTTTCTTT.